This T cell receptor beta chain was identified during a study of shared clonotypes between healthy human individuals. In the sorted-subset replicate PCRs, 150 to 250 ng DNA, 25,000 to 35,000 T cell genomes, was used. Repertoires were generated with immunoSEQ multiplex PCR, while TCRdb's copy carries only in-frame clones and drops some. This sample yields about 1.1 million clones, of which about 84% are seen a single time; roughly 0.57% belongs to the top ten. Study-wide findings and caveats: Among four donors, approximately 5.4% of naive CD4 clonotypes were found in common.

With 3 bases removed from V and 0 bases from J, the gap between germline ends came to 12 bases. From germline, CDR1 is MNHEY and CDR2 SMNVEV (reference sequence). The CDR3 is made up of 16 amino acids. Of note for this clone: What it recognizes is unknown.

Material: memory CD4+ T cells from PBMCs. Subset given: CD45RA-negative fraction. The sequence came from a man in his late teens or twenties in good health. Some clones in this sample may be carry-over from other donors' samples. The chain uses TRBV27 and TRBJ2-1, with no clear D. The CDR3 DNA reads TGTGCCAGCAGTTTCTTAGGCCTCAGCTCCTACAATGAGCAGTTCTTC. Translation gives CASSFLGLSSYNEQFF.